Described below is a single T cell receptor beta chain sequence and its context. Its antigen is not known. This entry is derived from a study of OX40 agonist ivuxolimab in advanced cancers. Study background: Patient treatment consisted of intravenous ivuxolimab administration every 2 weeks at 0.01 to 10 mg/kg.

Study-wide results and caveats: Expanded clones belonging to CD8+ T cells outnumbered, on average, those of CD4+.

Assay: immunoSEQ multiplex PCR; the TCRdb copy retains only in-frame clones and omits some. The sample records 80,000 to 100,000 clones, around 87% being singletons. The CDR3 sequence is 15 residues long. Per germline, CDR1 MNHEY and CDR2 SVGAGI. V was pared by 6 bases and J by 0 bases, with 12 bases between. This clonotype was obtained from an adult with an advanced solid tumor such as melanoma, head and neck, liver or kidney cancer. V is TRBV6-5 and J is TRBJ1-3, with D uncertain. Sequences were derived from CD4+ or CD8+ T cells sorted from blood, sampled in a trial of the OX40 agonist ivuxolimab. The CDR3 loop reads CASRKFGDSGNTIYF. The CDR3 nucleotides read TGTGCCAGCAGAAAGTTCGGGGACTCTGGAAACACCATATATTTT.